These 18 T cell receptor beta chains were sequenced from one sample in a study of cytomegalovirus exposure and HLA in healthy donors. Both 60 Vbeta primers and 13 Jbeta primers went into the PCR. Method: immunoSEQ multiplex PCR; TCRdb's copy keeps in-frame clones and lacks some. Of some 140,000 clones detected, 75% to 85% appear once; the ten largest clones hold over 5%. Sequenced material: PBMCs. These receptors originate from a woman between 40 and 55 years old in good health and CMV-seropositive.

CDR3 DNA sequence: TGTGCCAGCAGGGGGGGAGCAGAGCTCGGGCACAAACAGTACTTC. Translation: CASRGGAELGHKQYF. The V gene is TRBV5-4, the J gene TRBJ2-4, with a tentative D call TRBD2 (6 bases). V was pared by 5 bases and J by 13 bases, with 25 bases between. The CDR3 contains 15 residues. Germline CDR1 is SGHNT and CDR2 is YYREEE (reference sequence).

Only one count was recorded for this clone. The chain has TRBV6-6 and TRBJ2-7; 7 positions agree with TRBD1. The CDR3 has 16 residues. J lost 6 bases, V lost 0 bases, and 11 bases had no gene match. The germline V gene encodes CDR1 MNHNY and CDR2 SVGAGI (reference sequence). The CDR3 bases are TGTGCCAGCAGTTACTCTTCTGGGACAGCCCTCGTCGAGCAGTACTTC. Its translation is CASSYSSGTALVEQYF.

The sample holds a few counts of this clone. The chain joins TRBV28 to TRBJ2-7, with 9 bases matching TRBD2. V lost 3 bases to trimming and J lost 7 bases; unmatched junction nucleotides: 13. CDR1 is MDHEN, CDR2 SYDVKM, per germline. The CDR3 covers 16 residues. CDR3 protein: CASSFPGLAPSLEQYF. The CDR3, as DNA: TGTGCCAGCAGTTTTCCTGGACTAGCGCCCTCCTTGGAGCAGTACTTC.

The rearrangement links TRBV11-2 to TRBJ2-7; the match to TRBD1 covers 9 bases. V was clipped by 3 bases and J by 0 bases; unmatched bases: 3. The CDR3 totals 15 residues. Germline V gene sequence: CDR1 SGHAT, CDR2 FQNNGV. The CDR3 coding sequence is TGTGCCAGCAGCTTCGGGACAGGGCGCTCCTACGAGCAGTACTTC. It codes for CASSFGTGRSYEQYF.

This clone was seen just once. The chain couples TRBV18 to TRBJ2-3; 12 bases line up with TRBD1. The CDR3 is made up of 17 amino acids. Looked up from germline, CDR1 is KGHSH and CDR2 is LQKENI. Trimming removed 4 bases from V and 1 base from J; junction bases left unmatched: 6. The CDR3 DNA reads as TGTGCCAGCTCACGGGACAGGGGGCGCGGGGGCACAGATACGCAGTATTTT. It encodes CASSRDRGRGGTDTQYF.

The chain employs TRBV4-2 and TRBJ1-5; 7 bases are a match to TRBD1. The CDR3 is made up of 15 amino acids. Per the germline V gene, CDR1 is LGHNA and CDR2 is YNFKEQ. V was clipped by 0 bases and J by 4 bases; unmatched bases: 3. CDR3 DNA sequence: TGTGCCAGCAGCCAAGAGAACAGGGGAAATCAGCCCCAGCATTTT. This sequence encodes CASSQENRGNQPQHF.

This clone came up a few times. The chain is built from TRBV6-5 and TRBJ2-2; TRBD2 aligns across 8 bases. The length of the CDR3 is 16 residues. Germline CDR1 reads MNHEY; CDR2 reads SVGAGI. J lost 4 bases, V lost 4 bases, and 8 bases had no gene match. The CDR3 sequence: CASSFRAGAGTGELFF. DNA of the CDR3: TGTGCCAGCAGTTTTAGAGCGGGAGCTGGCACCGGGGAGCTGTTTTTT.

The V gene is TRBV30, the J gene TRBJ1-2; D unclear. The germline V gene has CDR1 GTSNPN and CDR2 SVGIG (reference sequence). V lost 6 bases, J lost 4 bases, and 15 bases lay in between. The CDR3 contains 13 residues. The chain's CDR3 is CACDSGFLYGYTF. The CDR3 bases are TGTGCCTGTGATTCGGGATTTCTCTATGGCTACACCTTC.

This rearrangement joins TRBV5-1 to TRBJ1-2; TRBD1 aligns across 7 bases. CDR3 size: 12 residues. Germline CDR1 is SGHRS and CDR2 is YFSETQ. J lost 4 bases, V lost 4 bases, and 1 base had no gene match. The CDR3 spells CASSRDSYGYTF. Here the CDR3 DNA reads TGCGCCAGCAGCAGGGACAGCTATGGCTACACCTTC.

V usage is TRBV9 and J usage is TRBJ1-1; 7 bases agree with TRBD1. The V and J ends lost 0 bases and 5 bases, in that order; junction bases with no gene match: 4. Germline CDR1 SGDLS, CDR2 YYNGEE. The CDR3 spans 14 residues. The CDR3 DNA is TGTGCCAGCAGCGTAGGAGGGGGCCGGACTGAAGCTTTCTTT. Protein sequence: CASSVGGGRTEAFF.

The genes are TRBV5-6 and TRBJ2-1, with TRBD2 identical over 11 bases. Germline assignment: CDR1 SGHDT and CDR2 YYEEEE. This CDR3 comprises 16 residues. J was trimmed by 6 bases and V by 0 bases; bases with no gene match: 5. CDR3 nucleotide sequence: TGTGCCAGCAGCTTGGAACTAGCGGGAGTCGGCAATGAGCAGTTCTTC. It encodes CASSLELAGVGNEQFF.

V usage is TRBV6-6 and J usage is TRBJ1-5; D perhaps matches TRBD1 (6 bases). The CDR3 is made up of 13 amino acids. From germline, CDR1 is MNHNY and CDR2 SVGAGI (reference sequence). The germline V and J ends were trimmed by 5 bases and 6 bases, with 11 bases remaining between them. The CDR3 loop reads CASSVDRFQPQHF. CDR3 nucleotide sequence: TGTGCCAGCAGTGTCGACAGGTTTCAGCCCCAGCATTTT.

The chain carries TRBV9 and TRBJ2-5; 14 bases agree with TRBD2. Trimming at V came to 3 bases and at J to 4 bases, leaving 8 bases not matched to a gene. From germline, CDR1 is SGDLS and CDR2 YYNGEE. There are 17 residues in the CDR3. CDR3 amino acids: CASSGGLAGAGIETQYF. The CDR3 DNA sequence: TGTGCCAGCAGCGGGGGACTAGCGGGGGCGGGGATAGAGACCCAGTACTTC.

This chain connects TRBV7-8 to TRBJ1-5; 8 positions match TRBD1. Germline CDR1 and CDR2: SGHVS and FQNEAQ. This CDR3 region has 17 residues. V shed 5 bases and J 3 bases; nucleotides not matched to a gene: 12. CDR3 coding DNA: TGTGCCAGCAGCAAACTTGGACAGGGCATCCTCAATCAGCCCCAGCATTTT. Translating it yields CASSKLGQGILNQPQHF.

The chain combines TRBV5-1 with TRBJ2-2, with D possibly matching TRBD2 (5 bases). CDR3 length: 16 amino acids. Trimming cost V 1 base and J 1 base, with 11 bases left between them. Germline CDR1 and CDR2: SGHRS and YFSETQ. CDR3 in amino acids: CASSLMRALNTGELFF. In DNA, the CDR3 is TGCGCCAGCAGCTTGATGCGGGCCTTGAACACCGGGGAGCTGTTTTTT.

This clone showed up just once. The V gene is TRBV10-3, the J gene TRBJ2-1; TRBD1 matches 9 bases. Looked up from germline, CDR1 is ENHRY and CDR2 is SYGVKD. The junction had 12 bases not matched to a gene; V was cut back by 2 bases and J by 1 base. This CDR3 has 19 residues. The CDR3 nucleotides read TGTGCCATCAGTGAGAGAATGGCGGGCGGGACAGGGTCCTACAATGAGCAGTTCTTC. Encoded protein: CAISERMAGGTGSYNEQFF.

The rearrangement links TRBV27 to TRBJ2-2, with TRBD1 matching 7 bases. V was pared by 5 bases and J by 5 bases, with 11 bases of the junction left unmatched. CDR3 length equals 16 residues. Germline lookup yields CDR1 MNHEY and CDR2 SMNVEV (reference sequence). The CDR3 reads CASSPDRDSRTGELFF. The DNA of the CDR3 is TGTGCCAGCAGTCCAGACCGGGACAGCCGGACCGGGGAGCTGTTTTTT.

The CDR3 sequence is CASSPADPGTGELFF. The CDR3 nucleotides read TGTGCCAGCAGCCCCGCTGACCCGGGCACCGGGGAGCTGTTTTTT. The chain couples TRBV7-9 to TRBJ2-2; D call uncertain. This CDR3 has 15 residues. The germline V and J ends were trimmed by 5 bases and 4 bases, with 14 bases remaining between them. Germline values: CDR1 SEHNR, CDR2 FQNEAQ (reference sequence).